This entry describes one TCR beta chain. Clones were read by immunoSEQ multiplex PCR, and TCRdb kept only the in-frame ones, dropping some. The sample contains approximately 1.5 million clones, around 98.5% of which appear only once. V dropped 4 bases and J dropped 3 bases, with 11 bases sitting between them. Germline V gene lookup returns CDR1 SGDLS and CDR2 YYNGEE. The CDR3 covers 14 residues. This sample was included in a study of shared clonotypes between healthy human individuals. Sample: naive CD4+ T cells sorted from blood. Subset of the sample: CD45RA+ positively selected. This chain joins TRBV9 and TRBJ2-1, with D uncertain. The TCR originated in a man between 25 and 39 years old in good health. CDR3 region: CASSPASHYNEQFF. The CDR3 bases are TGTGCCAGCAGCCCGGCATCCCACTACAATGAGCAGTTCTTC.